Below, one TCR beta chain is given with its context. Antigen: not known. This sample is drawn from a study of T cells in Graves' hyperthyroidism and ophthalmopathy. Study details: Specimen type is peripheral blood, collected at initial diagnosis prior to any treatment.

Study results and caveats: Ophthalmopathy was identified by the model a median 6.5 months ahead of onset.

There are 16 residues in the CDR3. V was pared by 5 bases and J by 1 base, with 18 bases between. Germline-derived CDR1 and CDR2 are SGHAT and FQNNGV. TCR beta CDR3 region amplification was performed from RNA transcripts. Researchers ran a first-round RT-PCR on the TCR CDR3 using the HTBI primer set. TCRdb used MiXCR to reprocess the multiplex PCR reads, holding one entry per CDR3 protein. The sample records nearly 600,000 distinct CDR3 sequences, over 12% being singletons. Sequenced input: blood. This receptor was identified in a woman under 30 with Graves' ophthalmopathy. This chain uses TRBV11-2 with TRBJ2-7; D is undetermined. In nucleotides, the CDR3 is TGTGCCAGCAGCCGTCTGGGGTATAGTGGGTCCTACGAGCAGTACTTC. Translating gives CASSRLGYSGSYEQYF.